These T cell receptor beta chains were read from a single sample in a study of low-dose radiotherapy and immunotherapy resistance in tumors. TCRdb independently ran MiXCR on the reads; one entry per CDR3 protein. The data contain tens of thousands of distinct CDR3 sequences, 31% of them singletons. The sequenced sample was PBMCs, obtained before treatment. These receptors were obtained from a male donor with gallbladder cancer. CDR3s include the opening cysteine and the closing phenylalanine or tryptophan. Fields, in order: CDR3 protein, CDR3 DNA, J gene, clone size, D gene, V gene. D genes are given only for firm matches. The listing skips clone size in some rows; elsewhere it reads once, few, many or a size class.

CDR3: CASSLRDRNTEAFF; DNA: TGTGCCAGCAGCCTCCGGGACAGGAACACTGAAGCTTTCTTT; J: TRBJ1-1; size: many; D: TRBD1; V: TRBV14
CDR3: CASSNSGTRNTGELFF; DNA: TGTGCCAGTAGCAATAGCGGGACCCGGAACACCGGGGAGCTGTTTTTT; J: TRBJ2-2; size: few; D: TRBD2; V: TRBV19
CDR3: CASSPTGGFTEAFF; DNA: TGTGCCAGCAGCCCGACAGGGGGTTTCACTGAAGCTTTCTTT; J: TRBJ1-1; size: many; D: TRBD1; V: TRBV7-2
CDR3: CASSTTETQYF; DNA: TGTGCCAGCAGCACCACAGAGACCCAGTACTTC; J: TRBJ2-5; size: many; D: -; V: TRBV7-2
CDR3: CASSYSRLGNTIYF; DNA: TGTGCCAGCAGTTACTCGCGTTTGGGAAACACCATATATTTT; J: TRBJ1-3; size: many; D: -; V: TRBV6-2/TRBV6-3
CDR3: CSASVGGFGTRYEQYF; DNA: TGCAGTGCTTCAGTTGGGGGTTTCGGTACACGCTACGAGCAGTACTTC; J: TRBJ2-7; size: -; D: -; V: TRBV20-1
CDR3: CASSLAAVSPLHF; DNA: TGTGCCAGCAGCTTAGCGGCGGTCTCACCCCTCCACTTT; J: TRBJ1-6; size: -; D: -; V: TRBV7-2
CDR3: CASSTRASGLYEQYF; DNA: TGTGCCAGCAGTACCCGGGCTAGCGGCCTCTACGAGCAGTACTTC; J: TRBJ2-7; size: many; D: TRBD2; V: TRBV27
CDR3: CASSLRFGAQQFF; DNA: TGTGCCAGCAGCTTAAGGTTTGGAGCACAGCAGTTCTTC; J: TRBJ2-1; size: many; D: -; V: TRBV11-3
CDR3: CASSQREHSYNEQFF; DNA: TGTGCCAGCAGTCAGCGGGAGCACTCCTACAATGAGCAGTTCTTC; J: TRBJ2-1; size: -; D: TRBD2; V: TRBV6-4
CDR3: CATGTGGEAQYF; DNA: TGTGCCACCGGGACAGGGGGGGAGGCCCAGTACTTC; J: TRBJ2-5; size: -; D: TRBD1; V: TRBV6-8
CDR3: CASRAGQGNYGYTF; DNA: TGTGCCAGCAGGGCCGGACAGGGCAACTATGGCTACACCTTC; J: TRBJ1-2; size: many; D: TRBD1; V: TRBV2
CDR3: CASRGQGSTGELFF; DNA: TGTGCCAGCAGGGGGCAGGGTAGTACCGGGGAGCTGTTTTTT; J: TRBJ2-2; size: many; D: -; V: TRBV2
CDR3: CASTASSGFNTGELFF; DNA: TGTGCCAGCACTGCCTCCTCGGGTTTTAACACCGGGGAGCTGTTTTTT; J: TRBJ2-2; size: few; D: -; V: TRBV12-3/TRBV12-4
CDR3: CASSLGTSGRNEQFF; DNA: TGTGCCAGCAGCTTGGGGACTAGCGGGAGGAATGAGCAGTTCTTC; J: TRBJ2-1; size: once; D: TRBD2; V: TRBV28
CDR3: CAISRGAGEQFF; DNA: TGTGCCATCAGTCGGGGGGCGGGTGAGCAGTTCTTC; J: TRBJ2-1; size: many; D: -; V: TRBV10-3
CDR3: CSVGFREETQYF; DNA: TGCAGCGTTGGGTTCAGGGAGGAGACCCAGTACTTC; J: TRBJ2-5; size: many; D: -; V: TRBV29-1
CDR3: CASSGGTSSYEQYF; DNA: TGTGCCAGCAGCGGAGGGACTAGCAGCTACGAGCAGTACTTC; J: TRBJ2-7; size: many; D: TRBD2; V: TRBV9
CDR3: CAISGGGPQETQYF; DNA: TGTGCCATCAGTGGGGGGGGACCTCAAGAGACCCAGTACTTC; J: TRBJ2-5; size: many; D: TRBD2; V: TRBV10-3